This T cell receptor beta chain was sequenced for a study of identical twins (dated by TCRdb to about 2016). The study in broad terms: TCR alpha and beta repertoires from monozygotic twins, unrelated adults of various ages and cord blood were deep-sequenced to test whether fetal clonotypes persist. Replicate twin experiments were performed at different times using different library preparation protocols to rule out contamination. What the authors observed across the whole study: Invariant T cells such as MAIT and iNKT could partly confound zero-insertion analyses, although diverse VJ usage argued against such confounding for most clonotypes. Fewer insertions were carried by abundant cord blood beta clonotypes, a similar but weaker trend appeared in young adult naive repertoires, and no such trend appeared in memory repertoires. Excess twin sharing in beta out-of-frame sequences was weaker because fewer shared sequences lowered the signal-to-noise ratio. Recombination models systematically underestimated out-of-frame TCR alpha sharing in monozygotic twins but agreed with sharing between unrelated individuals. Compared with coincidental sharing between unrelated individuals, out-of-frame TCR alpha sequences shared between twins had an excess of sequences with low generation probability. Conclusions relied on cross-sectional statistical analysis, since the same donors could not be followed over many years.

This clonotype was counted at least ten times. No cognate antigen has been identified for it. Base quality data are lacking; no much larger clone is found one base away. Library construction relied on 5' RACE. The sequencer was an Illumina HiSeq 2000. Template switching introduced a universal primer binding site; the final cDNA contained a unique molecular identifier, enabling accurate counting of TCR cDNA molecules. First-strand cDNA for TCR alpha and beta chains was synthesized from specific primers in the conserved constant-segment region. To control for contamination, each cDNA library was double barcoded with a SMART-Mk sample barcode plus Illumina barcodes. TruSeq adapter sequences, together with Illumina sample barcodes, were added in two successive PCR steps. TCR alpha and beta cDNA libraries were sequenced on the Illumina HiSeq platform with custom primers. Per the original workflow: MiGEC was used to process raw reads and extract unique molecular identifiers, and MiXCR was used to find CDR3 positions. Recombination models were inferred per individual with the repgenHMM and IGoR tools using an EM algorithm. The tcR package in R was used for shared clonotype analysis, with sharing normalized by the product of cloneset sizes. To study raw recombination free of thymic and clonal selection effects, out-of-frame nonproductive sequences were analyzed. The public reads were reprocessed in TCRdb via fastp at Q25 and MiXCR, keeping in-frame beta chains. For every CDR3 protein sequence, its rows merge into one entry that carries the most common genes and DNA. TCRdb's processing, not the study's, gives the V and J calls here. The sample table holds about 220,000 distinct CDR3 sequences, of which roughly 10% were seen once. The ten biggest clones cover approximately 5.1% of the sample.

CDR1 and CDR2 are drawn from the germline V gene: SGHRS, YFSETQ. The CDR3 measures 14 amino acids from cysteine to phenylalanine. Kept here is only the CDR3 DNA, which spans 42 bases and is read in frame from base 1. The junction carries 9 bases between V and J, which are trimmed by 0 bases and 4 bases respectively. Every donor in the study was a healthy Caucasian. Miltenyi CD45RO+ enrichment and human naive T-cell isolation kits were used to isolate memory (CD45RO+) and naive T cells from PBMC. The receptor was isolated from a woman aged 18-29 years in good health. Material: memory (CD45RO+) T cells sorted from blood. This sample's cell subset or site label indicates: CD45RO+ enriched T cells. Here the chain combines TRBV5-1 and TRBJ2-3; no D gene can be assigned with confidence. The CDR3 region reads CASSLEWGSDTQYF. The sequence in DNA is TGCGCCAGCAGCTTGGAATGGGGTTCAGATACGCAGTATTTT.